Presented here are 14 T cell receptor beta chains from one specimen sequenced in a study of cytomegalovirus exposure and HLA in healthy donors. PCR amplification relied on 60 Vbeta primers (plus 13 Jbeta primers). The method was immunoSEQ multiplex PCR; TCRdb's version includes in-frame clones alone and lacks a portion of them. The sample lists about 140,000 clones; 75% to 90% were seen once. The specimen sequenced was PBMCs. These receptors originate from a female donor in good health and CMV-seronegative.

This clone was detected a few times. This chain connects TRBV5-6 to TRBJ2-5; D may be TRBD1 (6 bases). The CDR3 is 13 residues long. Trimming removed 5 bases at V and 2 bases at J, with 10 bases between. Germline loops: CDR1 SGHDT, CDR2 YYEEEE. Here the CDR3 DNA reads TGTGCCAGCAGAACCGGACAGCAAGAGACCCAGTACTTC. Its translation: CASRTGQQETQYF.

The table lists this clone with a few counts. The chain links TRBV7-9 to TRBJ2-5, with D possibly being TRBD1 (6 bases). Germline V lookup: CDR1 SEHNR, CDR2 FQNEAQ (reference sequence). This CDR3 has 13 residues. V dropped 6 bases and J dropped 1 base, with 9 bases sitting between them. The CDR3 DNA reads TGTGCCAGCAGGGCAGGGGTCCAAGAGACCCAGTACTTC. It translates to CASRAGVQETQYF.

A word on this clone: Other DNA sequences in the sample encode the same CDR3. The CDR3 DNA sequence: TGTGCCAGCAGTCTGAGAGGGAACACTGAAGCTTTCTTT. This encodes CASSLRGNTEAFF. This chain uses TRBV27 with TRBJ1-1, with unresolved D. This CDR3 is built from 13 residues. CDR1 and CDR2 (germline): MNHEY, SMNVEV (reference sequence). V shed 5 bases and J shed 1 base, with 8 bases lying between them.

This chain joins TRBV28 and TRBJ1-1; tentatively, D is TRBD1 (5 bases). This CDR3 has 14 residues. The germline V gene encodes CDR1 MDHEN and CDR2 SYDVKM. V dropped 5 bases and J dropped 3 bases, with 13 bases sitting between them. CDR3 residues: CASSPVTGDTEAFF. The CDR3 nucleotides read TGTGCCAGCAGTCCCGTGACGGGGGACACTGAAGCTTTCTTT.

This clone was observed a single time. This sequence joins TRBV2 and TRBJ1-5; 7 bases are shared with TRBD1. Germline V CDR1 and CDR2: SNHLY, FYNNEI. The V segment lost 7 bases and the J segment 1 base; nucleotides outside the gene matches: 10. CDR3 length: 16 amino acids. CDR3 protein: CASKGGTGESNQPQHF. The CDR3, as DNA: TGTGCCAGCAAGGGAGGCACAGGGGAGAGCAATCAGCCCCAGCATTTT.

The rearrangement joins TRBV5-6 to TRBJ1-5; TRBD1 is a possible D gene (6 bases). V lost 4 bases to trimming and J lost 5 bases, with 19 bases between them. The CDR3 runs 16 residues. Germline V gene sequence: CDR1 SGHDT, CDR2 YYEEEE. The CDR3 here is CASSTLGGPGDQPQHF. CDR3 bases: TGTGCCAGCAGCACATTGGGGGGGCCTGGGGATCAGCCCCAGCATTTT.

The chain has TRBV27 and TRBJ2-7; maybe TRBD2 (6 bases). The germline V gene encodes CDR1 MNHEY and CDR2 SMNVEV (reference sequence). This CDR3 region has 12 residues. With 6 bases removed from V and 5 bases from J, the gap between germline ends came to 11 bases. CDR3 amino acids: CASRGTGDEQYF. In DNA, the CDR3 is TGTGCCAGCAGAGGGACGGGGGACGAGCAGTACTTC.

The chain is built from TRBV28 and TRBJ2-1, with 9 bases aligning to TRBD2. Per the germline V gene, CDR1 is MDHEN and CDR2 is SYDVKM. CDR3 length: 15 amino acids. Trimming removed 6 bases from V and 4 bases from J; junction bases left unmatched: 7. The CDR3 coding sequence is TGTGCCAGCAGACCCGGACTAGCGTCGTACAATGAGCAGTTCTTC. This codes for CASRPGLASYNEQFF.

This clone has only one observation. The chain recombines TRBV29-1 with TRBJ2-5; TRBD1 agrees at 7 bases. Germline V gene data show CDR1 as SQVTM and CDR2 as ANQGSEA. After removal of 3 bases from V and 1 base from J, the junction contained 2 bases not matched to a gene. The CDR3 spans 13 residues. The CDR3 spells CSVDSGGQETQYF. CDR3 coding DNA: TGCAGCGTTGATTCAGGGGGCCAAGAGACCCAGTACTTC.

Concerning this clone: In the same sample, other DNA sequences code for this CDR3. The V and J genes are TRBV15 and TRBJ1-1, with D maybe TRBD1 (6 bases). The CDR3 is made up of 15 amino acids. Germline assignment: CDR1 LNHNV and CDR2 YYDKDF (reference sequence). V dropped 3 bases and J dropped 0 bases, with 11 bases sitting between them. The CDR3 loop is CATSRSQGMNTEAFF. As DNA, the CDR3 is TGTGCCACCAGCAGGTCGCAGGGGATGAACACTGAAGCTTTCTTT.

This sequence joins TRBV12-5 and TRBJ2-1; 9 bases line up with TRBD2. Germline V gene data show CDR1 as LGHNT and CDR2 as FRNRAP. The CDR3 has 20 amino acids. J gave up 3 bases and V 0 bases, and 15 bases lay outside the gene matches. CDR3 coding DNA: TGTGCTAGTGGTTTGGTACCTCTTGGGCTAGCGGGACCTGACTACAATGAGCAGTTCTTC. It encodes CASGLVPLGLAGPDYNEQFF.

The chain recombines TRBV5-1 with TRBJ2-6, with a tentative D call TRBD2 (6 bases). V dropped 4 bases and J dropped 2 bases, with 16 bases sitting between them. Germline CDR1 is SGHRS and CDR2 is YFSETQ. The CDR3 is made up of 17 amino acids. The CDR3 sequence: CASSPIPSGAGANVLTF. CDR3 in DNA: TGCGCCAGCAGCCCCATACCGTCGGGGGCTGGGGCCAACGTCCTGACTTTC.

The V call is TRBV5-1, the J call TRBJ1-2; a possible D gene is TRBD1 (5 bases). Trimming left V 4 bases short and J 3 bases short, with 19 bases between. The CDR3 runs 16 residues. The germline gives CDR1 SGHRS, CDR2 YFSETQ. The CDR3 reads CASSIGRRAGDYGYTF. CDR3 DNA: TGCGCCAGCAGCATTGGTCGCCGGGCGGGGGACTATGGCTACACCTTC.

The rearrangement uses TRBV19 and TRBJ2-1, with 8 bases matching TRBD2. Germline V gives CDR1 LNHDA, CDR2 SQIVND (reference sequence). The CDR3 covers 15 residues. V was pared by 5 bases and J by 10 bases, with 13 bases of the junction left unmatched. The CDR3 nucleotides read TGTGCCAGTAGTCCTACTAGCGGTCTAGGTCGGGAGCAGTTCTTC. This gives the protein CASSPTSGLGREQFF.